Below, 15 T cell receptor beta chains from the same sample are listed, as sequenced in a study of glioma-infiltrating T cells. Amplification of TCR alpha and beta CDR3 regions from RNA used iRepertoire nested multiplex PCR. TCRdb passed the multiplex PCR reads through MiXCR, listing each CDR3 protein once. The sample yields about 380,000 distinct CDR3 sequences, roughly two fifths seen once. What was sequenced was glioma tissue, nonneoplastic brain tissue, or PBMCs (not recorded which). The receptors originated from a human donor with low-grade glioma or glioblastoma, undergoing nonglioma brain surgery, or in good health (not recorded which).

This clonotype has a single count. Given a much more abundant clone one base away, this may be a read error. This sequence joins TRBV28 and TRBJ2-1; 13 bases match TRBD2. The germline CDR1 and CDR2 sequences are MDHEN and SYDVKM. The V gene end was trimmed by 6 bases and the J gene end by 0 bases; junction bases not matched to a gene: 8. CDR3 length: 18 residues. CDR3 amino acids: CASSPGLAGFFSYNEQFF. In DNA, the CDR3 is TGTGCCAGCAGCCCGGGACTAGCGGGATTTTTCTCCTACAATGAGCAGTTCTTC.

CDR3 sequence: CAIAGAPNQPQHF. Written as DNA, the CDR3 is TGTGCCATTGCAGGGGCCCCCAATCAGCCCCAGCATTTT. This chain joins TRBV2 and TRBJ1-5; maybe TRBD1 (6 bases). This CDR3 region has 13 residues. Germline CDR1 is SNHLY and CDR2 is FYNNEI. The V end was cut by 10 bases, the J end by 3 bases, with 13 bases between.

This clonotype was found a few times. This sequence joins TRBV20-1 and TRBJ2-5; 9 bases are a match to TRBD2. Germline CDR1 reads DFQATT; CDR2 reads SNEGSKA (reference sequence). This CDR3 comprises 14 residues. V trimming: 3 bases; J trimming: 3 bases; junction bases outside the gene matches: 5. In DNA form, the CDR3 reads TGCAGTGCTAGTAGTCCTAGCGGGGAAGAGACCCAGTACTTC. As protein: CSASSPSGEETQYF.

The gene calls are TRBV5-4 and TRBJ1-4, with D maybe TRBD1 (5 bases). The V end was cut by 4 bases, the J end by 8 bases, with 21 bases between. The CDR3 has 16 residues. The germline gives CDR1 SGHNT, CDR2 YYREEE (reference sequence). The CDR3 DNA reads as TGTGCCAGCAGCCCATCTGGGACGGCAACCGCCGAAAAACTGTTTTTT. It is translated as CASSPSGTATAEKLFF.

As regards this clonotype: Since a much larger clone is just one base distant, this may be a read error. The J gene is TRBJ2-7, the V gene TRBV6-2 or TRBV6-3, with D perhaps matching TRBD1 (6 bases). Germline V CDR1 and CDR2: MNHEY, SVGEGT. The V and J ends lost 7 bases and 3 bases respectively, with 16 bases between them. This CDR3 is built from 14 residues. CDR3 sequence: CASKRTAIFYEQYF. In nucleotides, the CDR3 is TGTGCCAGCAAGAGGACAGCTATCTTCTACGAGCAGTACTTC.

This clonotype has a single count. The gene calls are TRBV6-2 or TRBV6-3 and TRBJ1-1; 10 bases fit TRBD1. Germline assignment: CDR1 MNHEY and CDR2 SVGEGT. CDR3 length equals 15 residues. V shed 0 bases and J 3 bases; nucleotides not matched to a gene: 1. The CDR3 reads CASSYSGTGDTEAFF. As DNA, the CDR3 is TGTGCCAGCAGTTACTCGGGGACAGGGGACACTGAAGCTTTCTTT.

The rearrangement uses TRBV7-9 and TRBJ2-5; TRBD1 agrees at 8 bases. The CDR3 contains 14 residues. J lost 5 bases, V lost 7 bases, and 9 bases had no gene match. The germline V gene has CDR1 SEHNR and CDR2 FQNEAQ (reference sequence). The CDR3 spells CASNTRTGTETQYF. The CDR3 region has the DNA TGTGCCAGCAACACGCGGACAGGGACGGAGACCCAGTACTTC.

The CDR3 spells CASSFFPNYGYTF. CDR3 DNA: TGTGCCAGCAGCTTTTTTCCTAACTATGGCTACACCTTC. The V call is TRBV7-2, the J call TRBJ1-2; no clear D gene. The CDR3 has 13 residues. Looked up from germline, CDR1 is SGHTA and CDR2 is FQGNSA. V was shortened by 3 bases and J by 0 bases, with 5 bases between the two germline ends. The full variable domain, in which reference TRBV7-2 and TRBJ1-2 provide the parts outside the CDR3, is GAGVSQSPSNKVTEKGKDVELRCDPISGHTALYWYRQSLGQGLEFLIYFQGNSAPDKSGLPSDRFSAERTGGSVSTLTIQRTQQEDSAVYLCASSFFPNYGYTFGSGTRLTVV.

The rearrangement links TRBV7-2 to TRBJ1-3; D is uncertain. V was pared by 1 base and J by 3 bases, with 7 bases between. The V gene's germline CDR1 is SGHTA and CDR2 FQGNSA. The CDR3 totals 14 residues. The CDR3 region has the DNA TGTGCCAGCAGCTTAGTGTCAGTTGGAAACACCATATATTTT. The encoded protein is CASSLVSVGNTIYF. Complete variable domain (other parts from reference TRBV7-2 and TRBJ1-3): GAGVSQSPSNKVTEKGKDVELRCDPISGHTALYWYRQSLGQGLEFLIYFQGNSAPDKSGLPSDRFSAERTGGSVSTLTIQRTQQEDSAVYLCASSLVSVGNTIYFGEGSWLTVV.

Remarks on this clonotype: Compared with germline, one end of the junction differs, possibly owing to a read error. This rearrangement joins TRBV4-1 to TRBJ2-1; 7 positions match TRBD2. Per the germline V gene, CDR1 is MGHRA and CDR2 is YSYEKL. CDR3 size: 16 residues. CDR3 DNA sequence: TGTGCCAGCAGCCAACGAAGGGCTAGCGGAGTTAATGAGCAGTTCTTC. It is translated as CASSQRRASGVNEQFF.

This clonotype was seen only a few times. V and J are TRBV3-1 and TRBJ1-1; D not certain. V was pared by 0 bases and J by 0 bases, with 11 bases between. In germline, CDR1 is LGHDT, CDR2 YNNKEL (reference sequence). This CDR3 is 16 amino acids long. CDR3 sequence reads: CASSQDLVSMNTEAFF. CDR3 DNA sequence: TGTGCCAGCAGCCAAGATCTAGTCAGCATGAACACTGAAGCTTTCTTT.

This chain joins TRBV20-1 and TRBJ2-7; possibly TRBD1 for D (6 bases). The CDR3 has 14 amino acids. V lost 4 bases, J lost 3 bases, and 16 bases lay in between. The germline gives CDR1 DFQATT, CDR2 SNEGSKA (reference sequence). CDR3 coding DNA: TGCAGTGCTACACCCGGGACAACGGTCTACGAGCAGTACTTC. This encodes CSATPGTTVYEQYF.

This clonotype is a singleton in its sample. This chain connects TRBV7-9 to TRBJ1-5, with 10 bases aligning to TRBD1. This CDR3 comprises 16 residues. J lost 4 bases, V lost 4 bases, and 7 bases had no gene match. CDR1 SEHNR and CDR2 FQNEAQ come from the germline V gene (reference sequence). As DNA, the CDR3 is TGTGCCAGCAGCTCGACCGACAGGGGGCTGAATCAGCCCCAGCATTTT. This translates into CASSSTDRGLNQPQHF.

This clonotype has a handful of counts. V usage is TRBV6-6 and J usage is TRBJ1-1, with D possibly matching TRBD1 (6 bases). The CDR3 spans 18 residues. Trimming pared 10 bases from V and 4 bases from J, leaving 31 bases between. Germline V CDR1 and CDR2: MNHNY, SVGAGI (reference sequence). CDR3 bases: TGTGCCACCATCCGGTTCCCCACAGGGTCGGGCTCACTCACTGAAGCTTTCTTT. This encodes CATIRFPTGSGSLTEAFF.

With regard to this clonotype: The junction departs from the called germline gene at one end, perhaps through a read error. The chain carries TRBV24-1 and TRBJ1-6; maybe TRBD1 (5 bases). CDR1 is KGHDR and CDR2 is SFDVKD in the germline V gene. This CDR3 comprises 16 residues. The CDR3 sequence: CATSDPPRDGNSSLHF. CDR3 sequence (DNA): TGTGCCACCAGTGACCCACCACGGGACGGAAATTCATCCCTCCACTTT.